The source of this T cell receptor (beta chain) is a study of blood T cell repertoires in COVID-19. About the research overall: The samples span acute and convalescent COVID-19 from the United States, Italy and Spain.

TCRdb keeps only in-frame clones here, not all; method: immunoSEQ multiplex PCR. In the table there are about 140,000 clones, roughly four fifths of which are singletons. The CDR3 covers 13 residues. V lost 8 bases and J lost 6; bases outside the gene matches: 8. Germline loops: CDR1 SQVTM, CDR2 ANQGSEA. Sample: peripheral blood. The sequence was collected from a human donor in a cohort sampled during active COVID-19. V is TRBV29-1 and J is TRBJ2-7; 12 bases fit TRBD1. The CDR3 is CSITGTGGIEQYF. Written as DNA, the CDR3 is TGCAGCATTACCGGGACAGGGGGCATCGAGCAGTACTTC.